This entry lists 5 T cell receptor beta chains sequenced from one sample in a study of molecular identifiers for immune sequencing clone quantification. TCRdb re-derived calls from the PCR reads in MiXCR, one entry per CDR3 protein. Of about 640,000 distinct CDR3 sequences in the sample, less than 20% are singletons; the top ten hold 0.85%. Sequencing was carried out using naive CD8+ T cells from blood, with Jurkat cell RNA spiked in. Subset noted: FACS-sorted CD8+CD4-CCR7+CD45RA+ naive T cells. These receptor sequences come from a human donor in good health. Some libraries in this study had Jurkat cell RNA spiked in.

Concerning this clonotype: A much larger clone lies a single base off, so this may be a read error. The chain combines TRBV27 with TRBJ2-1; possible D gene TRBD2, 7 bases. The CDR3 covers 15 residues. Per germline, CDR1 MNHEY and CDR2 SMNVEV (reference sequence). The CDR3 DNA reads as TGTGCCAGCAGTTTACGTGGCGGGGGCTACAATGGGCAGTTCTTC. This encodes CASSLRGGGYNGQFF.

This clonotype appeared many times. J is TRBJ2-5 and V is TRBV28; perhaps TRBD2 as D (6 bases). CDR1 MDHEN and CDR2 SYDVKM come from the germline V gene. V lost 4 bases to trimming and J lost 2 bases, with 11 bases between them. The CDR3 length is 14 residues. The CDR3: CASSSPGVQETQYF. CDR3 nucleotide sequence: TGTGCCAGCAGTTCACCGGGAGTTCAAGAGACCCAGTACTTC.

Ten or more counts support this clonotype. This chain connects TRBV9 to TRBJ2-3, with 11 bases identical to TRBD2. Germline CDR1 is SGDLS and CDR2 is YYNGEE. V lost 3 bases, J lost 0 bases, and 6 bases stayed unmatched. The CDR3 runs 17 residues. The CDR3 loop reads CASSEGTSGASTDTQYF. The CDR3 DNA reads as TGTGCCAGCAGCGAGGGGACTAGCGGCGCAAGCACAGATACGCAGTATTTT.

The chain has TRBV12-3 or TRBV12-4 and TRBJ2-3; D is possibly TRBD2 (7 bases). The CDR3 runs 14 residues. V lost 6 bases to trimming and J lost 5 bases, with 15 bases between them. The CDR3 loop is CASSRMGGQDTQYF. CDR3 DNA: TGTGCCAGCAGCCGTATGGGGGGGCAAGATACGCAGTATTTT.

As regards this clonotype: This sequence may be a read error, since a much larger clone differs from it by one base. The chain combines TRBV4-1 with TRBJ2-7; D call uncertain. CDR3 size: 13 residues. Germline CDR1 and CDR2: MGHRA and YSYEKL. The CDR3 DNA reads TGCGCCAGCGGCCAAACCCGGACCTACGAGCAGTACTTC. Translating gives CASGQTRTYEQYF.